Included here is one TCR beta chain sequence, with context. Its target is unknown. Template switching created a universal primer site, and the cDNA included unique molecular identifiers. MiXCR was run by TCRdb on the 5' RACE reads, yielding one entry per CDR3 protein. The data contain more than 1.5 million distinct CDR3 sequences, about 30% of them singletons. This sample is part of a study of identical twins. Study findings and constraints: The study found weaker excess twin sharing in beta out-of-frame sequences. Reduced insertions were recorded for abundant cord blood beta clonotypes, with no such pattern in memory repertoires.

The CDR3 consists of 18 residues. Germline CDR1 MNHEY, CDR2 SMNVEV (reference sequence). The V segment lost 2 bases and the J segment 1 base; nucleotides outside the gene matches: 13. Everyone who gave samples was a healthy Caucasian. The receptor's source is a newborn girl in good health. J is TRBJ2-7 and V is TRBV27; 8 bases are a match to TRBD1. Source material: cord blood. The CDR3 nucleotides read TGTGCCAGCAGTTTAAGGGGTTATGGACAGGGTACATCCTACGAGCAGTACTTC. It encodes CASSLRGYGQGTSYEQYF.